These T cell receptor beta chains were read from a single sample in a study of breast tumors, draining lymph nodes, adjacent tissues. TCRdb redid the calling of the multiplex PCR reads with MiXCR, one entry per CDR3 protein. This sample has about 140,000 distinct CDR3 sequences; around a third occur once, and the top ten carry approximately 2.2%. The specimen was axillary lymph node tissue. The receptors shown here come from a female donor with breast cancer. Some clones in this sample may be carry-over from other donors' samples. Each CDR3 is given with its conserved first and last residue. The D gene is left open where the match is weak. The size entry is marked missing in some rows and otherwise reads once, few, many or a size class.

D	size	V	J	DNA	CDR3
NA	NA	TRBV5-1	TRBJ1-4	TGCGCCAGCAGCGCAGGTCACAGGGAAAAACTGTTTTTT	CASSAGHREKLFF
NA	many	TRBV14	TRBJ1-2	TGTGCCAGCAGCCCCCCAAGGGGACACGGAAACTATGGCTACACCTTC	CASSPPRGHGNYGYTF
NA	many	TRBV7-2	TRBJ1-2	TGTGCCAGCAGCTTATACAGGTTTGATGGCTACACCTTC	CASSLYRFDGYTF
TRBD1	NA	TRBV19	TRBJ2-3	TGTGCCAGTAGCAACTCAGGGGACAGTGGTAGGGATACGCAGTATTTT	CASSNSGDSGRDTQYF
TRBD1	many	TRBV5-4	TRBJ1-2	TGTGCCAGCAGCTGGGAGCAGGGGGCTGACTATGGCTACACCTTC	CASSWEQGADYGYTF
TRBD2	many	TRBV9	TRBJ2-5	TGTGCCAGCAGCTACAGCGGGGGGGAAGAGACCCAGTACTTC	CASSYSGGEETQYF
TRBD2	many	TRBV10-2	TRBJ2-1	TGCGCCAGCAGTGATAGCGGGGGGGGAAACAATGAGCAGTTCTTC	CASSDSGGGNNEQFF
TRBD1	many	TRBV6-1	TRBJ1-6	TGTGCCAGCAGTGGGGACAGGGGTCACAATTCACCCCTCCACTTT	CASSGDRGHNSPLHF
TRBD1	many	TRBV6-1	TRBJ2-3	TGTGCCAGCAGGCTCCAGGACAGGGGGGGAGATACGCAGTATTTT	CASRLQDRGGDTQYF
NA	NA	TRBV30	TRBJ1-1	TGTGCCTGGAGTGAGGCAGGGCACACTGAAGCTTTCTTT	CAWSEAGHTEAFF
NA	many	TRBV18	TRBJ1-6	TGTGCCAGCTCGCAACAGGGCTCCTATAATTCACCCCTCCACTTT	CASSQQGSYNSPLHF
NA	many	TRBV6-5	TRBJ2-7	TGTGCCAGCAGACGAATAACAGCATCCTACGAGCAGTACTTC	CASRRITASYEQYF
TRBD1	many	TRBV20-1	TRBJ1-2	TGCAGTGCTAGGCGGCAGGGGGGTGGCTCCACCTTC	CSARRQGGGSTF
NA	NA	TRBV5-1	TRBJ1-1	TGCGCCAGCAGCGACGGACAGAGAAACACTGAAGCTTTCTTT	CASSDGQRNTEAFF
NA	NA	TRBV6-7	TRBJ2-1	TGTGCCAGCAGTCACTCGATCAATGAGCAGTTCTTC	CASSHSINEQFF
TRBD1	many	TRBV2	TRBJ2-4	TGTGCCAGCAGTGGAACCGGGACAGGGGAAAACATTCAGTACTTC	CASSGTGTGENIQYF
TRBD1	NA	TRBV20-1	TRBJ2-3	TGCAGTGCCAGCAGCCCGGGACAGGGCACAGATACGCAGTATTTT	CSASSPGQGTDTQYF
NA	many	TRBV7-9	TRBJ2-2	TGTGCCAGCAGCTCCCGCAGGGGAGGCAACACCGGGGAGCTGTTTTTT	CASSSRRGGNTGELFF
NA	many	TRBV14	TRBJ1-2	TGTGCCAGCAGCCTACTGGGACATTCTAACTATGGCTACACCTTC	CASSLLGHSNYGYTF
NA	many	TRBV20-1	TRBJ1-5	TGCAGTGCTAGGACAGGTGTAGGACAGCCCCAGCATTTT	CSARTGVGQPQHF
NA	many	TRBV7-9	TRBJ2-5	TGTGCCAGCAGCCCCCAGGGACGGCATCGGGAGACCCAGCACTTC	CASSPQGRHRETQHF
NA	many	TRBV4-2	TRBJ1-2	TGTGCCAGCAGCCAAGCACACAGCGCTAACTATGGCTACACCTTC	CASSQAHSANYGYTF
NA	NA	TRBV27	TRBJ1-4	TGTGCCAGCAGTTTATCGTTTCGTGAAAAACTGTTTTTT	CASSLSFREKLFF
NA	many	TRBV6-6	TRBJ2-5	TGTGCCAGCAGTCCCTTTGGTGACGGAGAGACCCAGTACTTC	CASSPFGDGETQYF
NA	NA	TRBV7-9	TRBJ1-1	TGTGCCAGCAGCTTAGAGGTTTCGGGGGTGTCTGAAGCTTTCTTT	CASSLEVSGVSEAFF
NA	NA	TRBV19	TRBJ1-1	TGTGCCAGTAGACGACTGGGGACACCGAACACTGAAGCTTTCTTT	CASRRLGTPNTEAFF
NA	NA	TRBV10-3	TRBJ2-3	TGCGCCATCTCCACCTCGAGCACAGATGCGCAGTATTTT	CAISTSSTDAQYF
NA	NA	TRBV7-6	TRBJ2-2	TGTGCCAGCAGCTTACTTCGGACGGAAAGTAACGCCGGGGAGCTGTTTTTT	CASSLLRTESNAGELFF
NA	NA	TRBV20-1	TRBJ2-5	TGCAGTGCCTCCAACGGGGAAGAGACCCAGTACTTC	CSASNGEETQYF
NA	many	TRBV13	TRBJ2-5	TGTGCCAGCAGCGCCCCCCCAAGAGAAGAGACCCAGTACTTC	CASSAPPREETQYF
TRBD1	many	TRBV5-6	TRBJ2-2	TGTGCCAGCAGCTTAACAGGGGGCGCGAGGACCGGGGAGCTGTTTTTT	CASSLTGGARTGELFF
NA	few	TRBV4-3	TRBJ1-1	TGCGCCAGCAGCCTATCGCCAGGGTCGAACACTGAAGCTTTCTTT	CASSLSPGSNTEAFF
TRBD2	many	TRBV28	TRBJ2-3	TGTGCCAGCAGTTCGCCCCCACCGGGACTACACACAGATACGCAGTATTTT	CASSSPPPGLHTDTQYF
NA	NA	TRBV5-6	TRBJ1-1	TGTGCCAGCAGCTTGGGGCCCCTTTACTCGGACACTGAAGCTTTCTTT	CASSLGPLYSDTEAFF
NA	many	TRBV6-1	TRBJ1-5	TGTGCCAGCAGTGAGGATACACCTTCGAAGCCGCATTTT	CASSEDTPSKPHF
TRBD1	many	TRBV20-1	TRBJ2-5	TGCAGTGCTAGTGATTCCGGCCAGGGGGTAGAGACCCAGTACTTC	CSASDSGQGVETQYF
NA	few	TRBV6-5	TRBJ1-4	TGTGCCAGCAGTCACTCGGGTGAGGGTGAAAAACTGTTTTTT	CASSHSGEGEKLFF
NA	NA	TRBV2	TRBJ2-2	TGCGTCAGCAGTGAGCCTAACACCGGGGAGCTGTTTTTT	CVSSEPNTGELFF
NA	NA	TRBV7-2	TRBJ2-2	TGTGCCAGCGGCTTAAGTGGGGGTCCCGACCCACGGGAGCTGTTTTTT	CASGLSGGPDPRELFF
NA	many	TRBV10-3	TRBJ2-7	TGTGCCATCAGTGAGTTAGGGCTAGCGTACTACGAGCAGTACTTC	CAISELGLAYYEQYF
NA	many	TRBV6-6	TRBJ1-3	TGTGCCAGCAGTTCATTTTCTATCCCCTCTGGAAACACCATATATTTT	CASSSFSIPSGNTIYF
TRBD2	many	TRBV5-6	TRBJ2-3	TGTGCCAGCAGCTTTTTGGGCGGGGGGGCCGGGAAAGATACGCAGTATTTT	CASSFLGGGAGKDTQYF
NA	many	TRBV19	TRBJ1-4	TGTGCCAGTAGTATCCGAGGTATTACTAATGAAAAACTGTTTTTT	CASSIRGITNEKLFF
NA	many	TRBV9	TRBJ1-2	TGTGCCAGCAGCGTAGTCGGGGAGCCTAACTATGGCTCCACCTTC	CASSVVGEPNYGSTF
TRBD2	many	TRBV5-1	TRBJ2-3	TGCGCCAGCAGCTTGGGCCTTGGAACTAGCGGCAGCAATACGCAGTATTTT	CASSLGLGTSGSNTQYF
TRBD2	many	TRBV6-2/TRBV6-3	TRBJ2-5	TGTGCCAGCAGTTACTCGACGGGCGGGGGGGCCGGAGAGACCCAGTACTTC	CASSYSTGGGAGETQYF
NA	many	TRBV6-5	TRBJ2-1	TGTGCCAGCAGTTCGAGCTTCAATGAGCAGTTCTTC	CASSSSFNEQFF
TRBD1	few	TRBV12-3/TRBV12-4	TRBJ1-1	TGTGCCAGCAGTTTGCAGGGGGCGAACACTGAAGCTTTCTTT	CASSLQGANTEAFF
TRBD1	many	TRBV5-4	TRBJ2-6	TGTGCCAGCAGCCCGCCCGGACAGGGTTTTGGTGGGGCCAACGTCCTGACTTTC	CASSPPGQGFGGANVLTF
TRBD1	many	TRBV5-8	TRBJ2-3	TGTGCCAGCAGCTTTTTGGACAGGGCAAGCACAGATACGCAGTATTTT	CASSFLDRASTDTQYF
NA	many	TRBV6-6	TRBJ2-1	TGTGCCAGCAGTCGAGCTGTGAATGAGCAGTTCTTC	CASSRAVNEQFF
TRBD1	many	TRBV20-1	TRBJ1-6	TGCAGTGCCCCACAGGGGGCCTCTGGGTATTCACCCCTCCACTTT	CSAPQGASGYSPLHF
NA	NA	TRBV6-5	TRBJ1-1	TGTGCCAGCAGTTACTCGAAGAACACTGAAGCTTTCTTT	CASSYSKNTEAFF
TRBD2	once	TRBV4-3	TRBJ2-5	TGCGCCAGCAGCCAAGCTACCAGCGGGGAGAACCAGTACTTC	CASSQATSGENQYF
NA	many	TRBV7-2	TRBJ2-1	TGTGCCAGCAGCCCAGGGTTGGGGCAGTTCTTC	CASSPGLGQFF
NA	many	TRBV4-2	TRBJ2-3	TGTGCCAGCTCCACTAGCTCTAGCACAGATACGCAGTATTTT	CASSTSSSTDTQYF
TRBD1	many	TRBV30	TRBJ2-6	TGTGCCTATGAGGACAGGGCCTGGGCCAACGTCCTGACTTTC	CAYEDRAWANVLTF
NA	NA	TRBV28	TRBJ2-3	TGTGCCAGCATGTTGCCATCCGCTAGCACAGATACGCAGTATTTT	CASMLPSASTDTQYF